This T cell receptor beta chain originates from a study of cytomegalovirus exposure and HLA in healthy donors. Study conclusions and caveats: While the bulk of TCR sequences proved rare, some public TCRs turned up in many donors. In a later analysis, across HLA loci, associated TCR counts were highest for DRB1, lowest for HLA-C. A later analysis reportedly found fewer N-insertions in an Asian-associated ancestry cluster than the roughly 670-donor mean.

The PCR employed 60 Vbeta primers together with 13 Jbeta primers. The method was immunoSEQ multiplex PCR; TCRdb's version includes in-frame clones alone and lacks a portion of them. The table lists 160,000 or so clones, around 74% of them singletons, with around 2.5% in the top ten. V was pared by 6 bases and J by 0 bases, with 18 bases between. The CDR3 consists of 16 residues. CDR1 is MDHEN, CDR2 SYDVKM, per germline. To note about this clone: What it recognizes is unknown.

This sequence was found in a female donor in good health and CMV-seronegative. The chain has TRBV28 and TRBJ2-7, with D perhaps matching TRBD2 (5 bases). The sequencing input was PBMCs. The CDR3 bases are TGTGCCAGCAGCTCCCCACGAGCGGCCCGCTCCTACGAGCAGTACTTC. This sequence encodes CASSSPRAARSYEQYF.